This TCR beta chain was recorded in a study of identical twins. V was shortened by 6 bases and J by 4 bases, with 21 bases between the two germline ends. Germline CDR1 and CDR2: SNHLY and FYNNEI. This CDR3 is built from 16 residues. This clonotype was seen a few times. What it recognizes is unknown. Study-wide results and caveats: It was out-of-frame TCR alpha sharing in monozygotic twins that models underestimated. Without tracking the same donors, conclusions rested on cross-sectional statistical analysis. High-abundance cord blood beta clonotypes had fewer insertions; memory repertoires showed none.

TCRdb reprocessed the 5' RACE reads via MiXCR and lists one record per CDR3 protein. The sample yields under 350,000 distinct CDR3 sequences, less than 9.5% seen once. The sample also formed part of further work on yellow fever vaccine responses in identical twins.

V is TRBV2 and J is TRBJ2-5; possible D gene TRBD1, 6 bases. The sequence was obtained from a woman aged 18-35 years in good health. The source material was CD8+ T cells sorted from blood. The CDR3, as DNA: TGTGCCAGCAGGGGGGCCGACAGTCTACCCTTAGAGACCCAGTACTTC. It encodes CASRGADSLPLETQYF. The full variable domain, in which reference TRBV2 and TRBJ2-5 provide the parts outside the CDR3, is EPEVTQTPSHQVTQMGQEVILRCVPISNHLYFYWYRQILGQKVEFLVSFYNNEISEKSEIFDDQFSVERPDGSNFTLKIRSTKLEDSAMYFCASRGADSLPLETQYFGPGTRLLVL.